Given below is one T cell receptor (beta chain) in context. Original processing methods: For nucleated cells, counts were estimated from reference gene primer amplification. Only in-frame clones appear in the TCRdb table, and some are missing; sequencing was by immunoSEQ multiplex PCR. The V and J calls and clone size come from that table; D and trimming were worked out from the DNA. The repertoire holds roughly 570,000 clones, with about 88% as singletons. CDR3 length: 15 amino acids. V was clipped by 4 bases and J by 2 bases, with 12 bases between them. Germline CDR1 SGHVS, CDR2 FNYEAQ. The data originate from a study of blood T cell repertoires in COVID-19. Across the whole study: The United States, Italy and Spain were the sources of the acute and convalescent COVID-19 samples. PBMCs, B-cell-depleted T cells, or T cells were the source of the cDNA or gDNA that made up the material.

Patients of the Seattle cohort, enrolled during active infection, were followed longitudinally. The sequence was collected from a woman aged 45-60 years with COVID-19, enrolled during active disease. The rearrangement uses TRBV7-6 and TRBJ1-5; D might be TRBD1 (6 bases). Sequencing was carried out using peripheral blood. In DNA, the CDR3 is TGTGCCAGCAGCTCCCAGGGGATTGGCAATCAGCCCCAGCATTTT. Translating it yields CASSSQGIGNQPQHF. Variable domain in full (rest from reference TRBV7-6 and TRBJ1-5): GAGVSQSPRYKVTKRGQDVALRCDPISGHVSLYWYRQALGQGPEFLTYFNYEAQQDKSGLPNDRFSAERPEGSISTLTIQRTEQRDSAMYRCASSSQGIGNQPQHFGDGTRLSIL.